This TCR beta chain was obtained from a study of T cells in localized non-small cell lung cancer. In regard to this clone: The antigen remains unidentified.

Some clones are missing from TCRdb's copy, which holds only in-frame ones; the method was immunoSEQ multiplex PCR. The sample gives tens of thousands of clones, around 83% of which show up once; around 2.5% is in the top ten. The CDR3 is made up of 14 amino acids. Germline-derived CDR1 and CDR2 are SGHAT and FQNNGV. The V end lost 5 bases, the J end lost 3 bases, and 10 bases lay between the germline ends. Study-wide results and caveats: Uninvolved adjacent lung showed peak T cell clonality, exceeding tumor.

This receptor was identified in a man aged 40-75 years with stage II lung adenocarcinoma. The chain links TRBV11-2 to TRBJ1-4; unclear D gene. The sequenced sample was PBMCs, obtained before any cancer treatment. The CDR3: CASSPDGPNEKLFF. The CDR3 DNA reads as TGTGCCAGCAGCCCAGACGGACCTAATGAAAAACTGTTTTTT.